Listed here are 15 T cell receptor beta chains from one sample, sequenced in a study of T cells in Graves' hyperthyroidism and ophthalmopathy. TCR beta CDR3 regions were amplified from RNA transcripts. The TCR CDR3 was amplified in a first-round RT-PCR using the HTBI primer set. TCRdb re-analysed the multiplex PCR reads in MiXCR, keeping a single row per CDR3 protein. This sample has about 300,000 distinct CDR3 sequences; 20% to 25% occur once, and the top ten carry around 28%. Material: blood. Every receptor here comes from a man in his forties with Graves' hyperthyroidism that later progressed to Graves' ophthalmopathy.

This clonotype was detected many times. The CDR3 coding sequence is TGTGCCATCAGTGAGTCGACAGGGAGGCGACAGCCCCAGCATTTT. Translating it yields CAISESTGRRQPQHF. The chain is built from TRBV10-3 and TRBJ1-5; 7 positions match TRBD1. CDR1 is ENHRY, CDR2 SYGVKD, per germline. Trimming removed 0 bases from V and 7 bases from J; junction bases left unmatched: 6. The CDR3 runs to 15 residues.

The J gene is TRBJ2-3, the V gene TRBV29-1; D not resolved. The CDR3 has 13 residues. Trimming took 2 bases from V and 2 from J, leaving 8 bases between them. The V gene's germline CDR1 is SQVTM and CDR2 ANQGSEA. The DNA for the CDR3 is TGCAGCGTTGAACAAGACCACACAGATACGCAGTATTTT. Residues: CSVEQDHTDTQYF.

This clonotype has at least ten counts. J is TRBJ2-7 and V is TRBV10-3; either TRBD1 or TRBD2 may supply D (5 bases each). Germline V gene lookup returns CDR1 ENHRY and CDR2 SYGVKD. The V end lost 6 bases, the J end lost 5 bases, and 14 bases lay between the germline ends. This CDR3 region has 13 residues. CDR3 in DNA: TGTGCCATCAGCGGGACGGGGAAGGACGAGCAGTACTTC. As protein: CAISGTGKDEQYF.

The genes are TRBV19 and TRBJ1-1; 10 nucleotides align to TRBD1. The CDR3 totals 16 residues. V shed 7 bases and J 5 bases; nucleotides not matched to a gene: 13. Germline CDR1 is LNHDA and CDR2 is SQIVND (reference sequence). DNA of the CDR3: TGTGCCAGTACCAAGACGGACAGGGGGTATGAAACTGAAGCTTTCTTT. The encoded protein is CASTKTDRGYETEAFF.

The rearrangement joins TRBV7-9 to TRBJ1-2, with D perhaps matching TRBD1 (6 bases). The CDR3 sequence is 14 residues long. Trimming cost V 7 bases and J 3 bases, with 15 bases left between them. The germline gives CDR1 SEHNR, CDR2 FQNEAQ (reference sequence). The CDR3 sequence: CASNYAGEYYGYTF. In DNA form, the CDR3 reads TGTGCCAGCAACTACGCAGGGGAGTACTATGGCTACACCTTC.

As for this clonotype: At one boundary the junction diverges from the germline segment, which might be a read error. The chain links TRBV6-1 to TRBJ2-7; D possibly corresponds to TRBD1 (6 bases). Germline V gene sequence: CDR1 MNHNS, CDR2 SASEGT. The CDR3 is made up of 12 amino acids. The CDR3 here is CASSGLTDRLDF. The CDR3 DNA reads as TGTGCCAGCAGTGGATTGACAGACAGGTTAGACTTC.

The V call is TRBV6-1, the J call TRBJ1-3; the match to TRBD1 covers 7 bases. The ends lost 7 bases at V and 0 bases at J; junction bases unmatched: 6. This CDR3 is 15 amino acids long. Germline V gene data show CDR1 as MNHNS and CDR2 as SASEGT. CDR3 nucleotide sequence: TGTGCCAGCAAGCGGGACAGAAGCTCTGGAAACACCATATATTTT. Translated, it gives CASKRDRSSGNTIYF.

This clonotype was counted at least ten times. The chain is built from TRBV6-2 or TRBV6-3 and TRBJ1-5; D remains unclear. Germline values: CDR1 MNHEY, CDR2 SVGEGT. This CDR3 comprises 20 residues. With 0 bases removed from V and 0 bases from J, the gap between germline ends came to 21 bases. Written as DNA, the CDR3 is TGTGCCAGCAGTTACTCGATGGACCCGGCACCCGACTTTAGCAATCAGCCCCAGCATTTT. Its protein product is CASSYSMDPAPDFSNQPQHF.

This clonotype was seen at least ten times. The chain carries TRBV4-1 and TRBJ1-2; possible D gene TRBD1, 6 bases. Germline CDR1 reads MGHRA; CDR2 reads YSYEKL. Trimming removed 1 base at V and 7 bases at J, with 10 bases between. This CDR3 is built from 13 residues. CDR3 residues: CASSQGQGLGYTF. CDR3 nucleotides: TGCGCCAGCAGCCAAGGCCAGGGGCTTGGCTACACCTTC.

The chain recombines TRBV5-6 with TRBJ1-1, with D possibly matching TRBD1 (5 bases). Germline V CDR1 and CDR2: SGHDT, YYEEEE. There are 16 residues in the CDR3. Between the trimmed V and J ends, which lost 3 bases and 3 bases, there was a span of 18 bases. In DNA form, the CDR3 reads TGTGCCAGCAGCTCCCTCGGGCAGGCGGGGCACACTGAAGCTTTCTTT. Protein: CASSSLGQAGHTEAFF. Using reference TRBV5-6 and TRBJ1-1 for the parts outside the CDR3, the full variable domain is DAGVTQSPTHLIKTRGQQVTLRCSPKSGHDTVSWYQQALGQGPQFIFQYYEEEERQRGNFPDRFSGHQFPNYSSELNVNALLLGDSALYLCASSSLGQAGHTEAFFGQGTRLTVV.

The chain combines TRBV11-2 with TRBJ2-2; TRBD2 aligns across 12 bases. The CDR3 runs 17 residues. J was trimmed by 4 bases and V by 6 bases; bases with no gene match: 9. Germline assignment: CDR1 SGHAT and CDR2 FQNNGV. CDR3 protein: CASRTPGLAGPTGELFF. Here the CDR3 DNA reads TGTGCCAGCAGGACCCCCGGACTAGCGGGACCCACCGGGGAGCTGTTTTTT.

This clonotype showed up many times. The rearrangement joins TRBV6-5 to TRBJ1-2; no definite D call. V dropped 4 bases and J dropped 5 bases, with 14 bases sitting between them. In germline, CDR1 is MNHEY, CDR2 SVGAGI. CDR3 size: 14 residues. The CDR3: CASSSRQRGYGYTF. In nucleotides, the CDR3 is TGTGCCAGCAGTTCGAGACAACGGGGTTATGGCTACACCTTC.

This chain joins TRBV12-3 or TRBV12-4 and TRBJ2-6, with D tentatively TRBD1 or TRBD2 (6 bases each). Between the trimmed V and J ends, which lost 7 bases and 0 bases, there was a span of 10 bases. The CDR3 runs 15 residues. The CDR3 loop is CASKGGSSGANVLTF. CDR3 in DNA: TGTGCCAGCAAAGGGGGGTCCTCTGGGGCCAACGTCCTGACTTTC.

This clonotype was detected ten times or more. CDR3 residues: CASSRTTEAFF. As DNA, the CDR3 is TGTGCCAGCAGTCGGACCACTGAAGCTTTCTTT. The chain carries TRBV12-3 or TRBV12-4 and TRBJ1-1; no clear D. The CDR3 sequence is 11 residues long. Trimming took 5 bases from V and 4 from J, leaving 5 bases between them.

This clonotype was seen ten or more times. The V call is TRBV7-3, the J call TRBJ2-5; 7 bases align to TRBD2. The germline V gene encodes CDR1 SGHTA and CDR2 FQGTGA. After removal of 5 bases from V and 2 bases from J, the junction contained 8 bases not matched to a gene. The CDR3 contains 15 residues. The CDR3 here is CASSPTSGGQETQYF. The DNA for the CDR3 is TGTGCCAGCAGCCCTACCTCCGGGGGGCAAGAGACCCAGTACTTC.